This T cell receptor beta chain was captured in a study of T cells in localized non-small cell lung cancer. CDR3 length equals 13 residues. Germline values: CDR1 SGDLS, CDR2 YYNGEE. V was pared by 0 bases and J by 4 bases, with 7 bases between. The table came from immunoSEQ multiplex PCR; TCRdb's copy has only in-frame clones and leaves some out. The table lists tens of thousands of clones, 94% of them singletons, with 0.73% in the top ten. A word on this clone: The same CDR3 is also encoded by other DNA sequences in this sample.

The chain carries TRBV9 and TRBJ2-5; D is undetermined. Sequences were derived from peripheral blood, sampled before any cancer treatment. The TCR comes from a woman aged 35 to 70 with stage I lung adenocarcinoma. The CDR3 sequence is CASSVDSGETQYF. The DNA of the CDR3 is TGTGCCAGCAGCGTAGATTCAGGAGAGACCCAGTACTTC.